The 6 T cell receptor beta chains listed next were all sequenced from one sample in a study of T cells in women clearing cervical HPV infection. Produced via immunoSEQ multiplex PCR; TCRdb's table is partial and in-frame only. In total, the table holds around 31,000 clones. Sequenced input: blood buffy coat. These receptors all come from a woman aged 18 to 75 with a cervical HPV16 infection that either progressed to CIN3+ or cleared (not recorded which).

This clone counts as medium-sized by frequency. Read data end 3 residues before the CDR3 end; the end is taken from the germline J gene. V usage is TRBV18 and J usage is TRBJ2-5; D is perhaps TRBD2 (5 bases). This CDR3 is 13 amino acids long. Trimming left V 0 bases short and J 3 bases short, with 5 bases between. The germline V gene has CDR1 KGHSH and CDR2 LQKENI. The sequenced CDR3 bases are TGTGCCAGCTCACCACCCGGGGAAGAGACC. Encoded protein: CASSPPGEET. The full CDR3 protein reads CASSPPGEETQYF.

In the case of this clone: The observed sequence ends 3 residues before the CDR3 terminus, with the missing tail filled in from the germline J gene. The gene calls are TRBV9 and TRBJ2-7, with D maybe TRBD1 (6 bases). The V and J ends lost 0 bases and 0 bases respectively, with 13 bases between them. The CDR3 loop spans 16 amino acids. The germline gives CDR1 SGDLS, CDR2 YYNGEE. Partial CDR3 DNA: TGTGCCAGCAGCGTAGTCCCCACACAGGGCTCCTACGAG. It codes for CASSVVPTQGSYE. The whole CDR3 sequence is CASSVVPTQGSYEQYF.

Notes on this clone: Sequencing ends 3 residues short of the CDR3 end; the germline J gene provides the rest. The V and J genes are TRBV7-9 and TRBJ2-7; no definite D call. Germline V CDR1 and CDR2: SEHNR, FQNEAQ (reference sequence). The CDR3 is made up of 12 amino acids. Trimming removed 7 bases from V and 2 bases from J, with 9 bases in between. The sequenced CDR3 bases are TGTGCCAGCAACTATGGTGCCTACGAG. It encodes CASNYGAYE. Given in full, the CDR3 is CASNYGAYEQYF.

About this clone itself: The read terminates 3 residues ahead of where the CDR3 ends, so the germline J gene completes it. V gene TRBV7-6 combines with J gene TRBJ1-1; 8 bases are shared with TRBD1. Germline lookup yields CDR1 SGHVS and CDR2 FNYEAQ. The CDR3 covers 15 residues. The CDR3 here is CASTTGARGKEKAFF. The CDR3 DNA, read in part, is TGTGCCAGCACGACAGGGGCTCGAGGGAAGGAAAAA.

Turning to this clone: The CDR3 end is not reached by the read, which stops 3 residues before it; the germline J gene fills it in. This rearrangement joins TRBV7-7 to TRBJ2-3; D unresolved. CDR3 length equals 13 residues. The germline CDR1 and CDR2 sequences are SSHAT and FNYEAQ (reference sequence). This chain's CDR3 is CASSLNTQETQYF. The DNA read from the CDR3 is TGTGCCAGCAGCTTAAACACCCAAGAGACG.

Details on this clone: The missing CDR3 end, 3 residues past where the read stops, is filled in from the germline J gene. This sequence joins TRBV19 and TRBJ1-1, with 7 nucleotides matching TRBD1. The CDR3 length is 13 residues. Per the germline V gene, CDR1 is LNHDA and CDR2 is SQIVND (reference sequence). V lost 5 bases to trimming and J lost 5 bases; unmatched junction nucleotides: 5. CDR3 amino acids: CASSERQGTEAFF. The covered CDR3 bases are TGTGCCAGTAGTGAAAGACAGGGAACTGAA.